This T cell receptor (beta chain) was observed in a study of beta chain features in type 1 diabetes. Concerning this clone: Its antigen remains unknown.

Every donor had blood drawn once into heparin, approximately 120 mL on average. Reverse transcribing all isolated RNA meant expressed TCRB transcripts were sequenced. Assay used: immunoSEQ multiplex PCR; TCRdb lists only in-frame clones, some missing. This repertoire shows roughly 100,000 clones, under 30% found once; its top ten account for about 0.49%. V dropped 5 bases and J dropped 4 bases, with 17 bases sitting between them. This CDR3 has 15 amino acids. CDR1 is SGHTA, CDR2 FQGTGA, per germline. Overall study results and limits: Patients with type 1 diabetes carried fewer insertions and had more deletions at their VDJ junctions. In every one of the four CD4+ subsets, TCRB CDR3s were moderately but significantly shorter in Type 1 diabetes patients.

The chain has TRBV7-3 and TRBJ1-1, with D perhaps matching TRBD1 (6 bases). The receptor was derived from a woman under 30 with type 1 diabetes. The material sequenced was central memory CD4+ T cells from blood. CDR3 region: CASSQQGPLGTEAFF. CDR3 in DNA: TGTGCCAGCAGCCAACAGGGTCCCCTGGGCACTGAAGCTTTCTTT.